Below are 19 T cell receptor beta chains sequenced from a single sample in a study of T cells in Graves' hyperthyroidism and ophthalmopathy. Researchers took RNA transcripts and amplified the TCR beta CDR3 regions from them. The HTBI set primed first-round TCR CDR3 RT-PCR. MiXCR was run by TCRdb on the multiplex PCR reads, yielding one entry per CDR3 protein. The table lists about 130,000 distinct CDR3 sequences, roughly 23% of them singletons. Sequencing input: blood. These receptors were taken from a woman aged 50 to 60 with Graves' hyperthyroidism that later progressed to Graves' ophthalmopathy.

This clonotype appeared many times. The chain employs TRBV12-3 or TRBV12-4 and TRBJ2-2; D might be TRBD1 (6 bases). The length of the CDR3 is 15 residues. Trimming removed 5 bases at V and 1 base at J, with 11 bases between. The CDR3 sequence: CASSLDRMNTGELFF. DNA of the CDR3: TGTGCCAGCAGTCTTGACAGGATGAACACCGGGGAGCTGTTTTTT.

This clonotype was detected many times. The CDR3 sequence: CASSVDRVSNYGYTF. In DNA, the CDR3 is TGTGCCAGCAGCGTTGACAGGGTGTCAAACTATGGCTACACCTTC. J is TRBJ1-2 and V is TRBV6-1; 7 bases fit TRBD1. The CDR3 totals 15 residues. After removal of 6 bases from V and 2 bases from J, the junction contained 9 bases not matched to a gene. Germline-derived CDR1 and CDR2 are MNHNS and SASEGT.

The chain is built from TRBV28 and TRBJ1-1, with 8 bases fitting TRBD1. This CDR3 contains 15 residues. Germline CDR1 is MDHEN and CDR2 is SYDVKM. V trimming: 6 bases; J trimming: 6 bases; junction bases outside the gene matches: 12. CDR3 in amino acids: CASSHLGQGLAEAFF. CDR3 sequence (DNA): TGTGCCAGCAGCCACCTCGGACAGGGTCTCGCTGAAGCTTTCTTT.

This clonotype was observed many times. The chain couples TRBV7-6 to TRBJ2-7, with D perhaps TRBD1 (5 bases). V lost 3 bases, J lost 2 bases, and 14 bases lay in between. The CDR3 is 15 residues long. The germline V gene encodes CDR1 SGHVS and CDR2 FNYEAQ. In DNA form, the CDR3 reads TGTGCCAGCAGCTTTGAAGGGGTTTTACCCTACGAGCAGTACTTC. Its translation is CASSFEGVLPYEQYF.

The V gene is TRBV2, the J gene TRBJ2-7, with 7 bases aligning to TRBD1. V shed 4 bases, J shed 6 bases, and the junction held 6 bases outside the gene matches. The CDR3 sequence is 13 residues long. From germline, CDR1 is SNHLY and CDR2 FYNNEI. CDR3 in amino acids: CASSADRRSEQYF. The CDR3 region has the DNA TGTGCCAGCAGTGCGGACAGGAGGTCCGAGCAGTACTTC.

This sequence joins TRBV27 and TRBJ1-2; 8 bases are shared with TRBD1. Looked up from germline, CDR1 is MNHEY and CDR2 is SMNVEV (reference sequence). CDR3 length equals 16 residues. The V segment lost 2 bases and the J segment 4 bases; nucleotides outside the gene matches: 9. The CDR3: CASSLARSDRGYGYTF. CDR3 nucleotides: TGTGCCAGCAGTTTAGCCCGGTCCGACAGGGGCTATGGCTACACCTTC.

Points on this clonotype: This could be a read error, since a much larger clone is one nucleotide away. The chain couples TRBV10-3 to TRBJ2-6; D may correspond to TRBD1 or TRBD2 (6 bases each). Per germline, CDR1 ENHRY and CDR2 SYGVKD. This CDR3 region has 16 residues. CDR3 nucleotides: TGTGCCATCAGTGATTGGACGGGGGCTGGGGCCGACGTCCTGACTTTC. It translates to CAISDWTGAGADVLTF.

This clonotype was seen ten or more times. This chain joins TRBV28 and TRBJ2-6; D is possibly TRBD2 (5 bases). V gave up 4 bases and J gave up 6 bases, with 19 bases separating them. Germline CDR1 and CDR2: MDHEN and SYDVKM. The CDR3 sequence is 17 residues long. The CDR3 DNA reads as TGTGCCAGCAGTTCAAATGGACTGGCACTGGAGGCCAACGTCCTGACTTTC. Its translation: CASSSNGLALEANVLTF.

The J gene is TRBJ1-1, the V gene TRBV20-1, with D uncertain. The CDR3 consists of 8 residues. V lost 7 bases and J 8 bases, leaving 5 bases between the germline ends. The germline gives CDR1 DFQATT, CDR2 SNEGSKA (reference sequence). The CDR3 DNA reads TGCAGTGATACAGAAGCTTTCTTT. It translates to CSDTEAFF.

The table lists this clonotype with many counts. The rearrangement joins TRBV6-1 to TRBJ2-4; D perhaps matches TRBD2 (7 bases). CDR1 and CDR2 (germline): MNHNS, SASEGT. There are 18 residues in the CDR3. Trimming pared 5 bases from V and 8 bases from J, leaving 28 bases between. CDR3 loop: CASSPLRSSGLRGDIQYF. In DNA form, the CDR3 reads TGTGCCAGCAGTCCCCTCAGAAGTAGCGGGTTGAGGGGGGACATTCAGTACTTC.

This clonotype was counted at least ten times. The gene calls are TRBV20-1 and TRBJ2-5; 12 positions match TRBD2. From germline, CDR1 is DFQATT and CDR2 SNEGSKA (reference sequence). CDR3 length equals 13 residues. CDR3 coding DNA: TGCAGCGTGACTAGCGGGAGAGGAGAGACCCAGTACTTC. It is translated as CSVTSGRGETQYF.

CDR3 in DNA: TGTGCCAGCAGCTTGTCCCCAGATTGGTACGAGCAGTACTTC. It specifies CASSLSPDWYEQYF. This rearrangement joins TRBV5-5 to TRBJ2-7; unclear D gene. CDR3 length: 14 amino acids. The germline V gene has CDR1 SGHKS and CDR2 YYEKEE (reference sequence). Trimming left V 1 base short and J 4 bases short, with 12 bases between.

This clonotype was counted at least ten times. The chain uses TRBV28 and TRBJ1-3, with D unclear. The CDR3 runs to 13 residues. Germline values: CDR1 MDHEN, CDR2 SYDVKM. V was trimmed by 2 bases and J by 4 bases, leaving 6 bases between them. CDR3 bases: TGTGCCAGCAGTTTAGCCCGCGGAAACACCATATATTTT. Protein: CASSLARGNTIYF.

This clonotype was found many times. This chain uses TRBV11-3 with TRBJ1-1; D ambiguous. CDR3 length equals 14 residues. Deletions cut 2 bases from V and 1 base from J, with 8 bases between. CDR1 is SGHNT, CDR2 YENEEA, per germline. In nucleotides, the CDR3 is TGTGCCAGCAGCTTAACGGGGAGGAACACTGAAGCTTTCTTT. Its translation is CASSLTGRNTEAFF.

The sample holds many counts of this clonotype. This rearrangement joins TRBV11-2 to TRBJ2-5, with TRBD2 matching over 8 bases. The CDR3 extends over 15 amino acids. Germline CDR1 is SGHAT and CDR2 is FQNNGV. The V gene end was trimmed by 5 bases and the J gene end by 5 bases; junction bases not matched to a gene: 10. The CDR3 sequence: CASSPSTPGGETQYF. The DNA for the CDR3 is TGTGCCAGCAGCCCCTCCACTCCGGGGGGGGAGACCCAGTACTTC.

In this sample, this clonotype turned up many times. The rearrangement links TRBV20-1 to TRBJ2-7; 7 bases agree with TRBD1. The trim removed 3 bases at V and 1 base at J, leaving 6 bases unmatched. The CDR3 is 14 amino acids. Germline-derived CDR1 and CDR2 are DFQATT and SNEGSKA (reference sequence). CDR3 in DNA: TGCAGTGCTAGCGGGGACAGTAATTCCTACGAGCAGTACTTC. It encodes CSASGDSNSYEQYF.

This clonotype was picked up a small number of times. This chain uses TRBV27 with TRBJ2-5; 9 bases are shared with TRBD1. After removal of 0 bases from V and 4 bases from J, the junction contained 6 bases not matched to a gene. The CDR3 sequence is 16 residues long. Looked up from germline, CDR1 is MNHEY and CDR2 is SMNVEV (reference sequence). CDR3 region: CASSLSGQGSRETQYF. Here the CDR3 DNA reads TGTGCCAGCAGTTTATCTGGACAGGGGAGCCGAGAGACCCAGTACTTC.

This clonotype was detected ten times or more. CDR3 sequence: CASSQDSLISYEQYF. DNA of the CDR3: TGTGCCAGCAGCCAAGATTCCCTTATCTCCTACGAGCAGTACTTC. The V gene is TRBV3-1, the J gene TRBJ2-7, with unresolved D. Trimming stripped 0 bases from V and 0 bases from J, with 9 bases between. The V gene's germline CDR1 is LGHDT and CDR2 YNNKEL (reference sequence). The CDR3 has 15 amino acids.

The chain joins TRBV6-2 or TRBV6-3 to TRBJ2-1, with 9 bases matching TRBD1. Trimming cost V 0 bases and J 7 bases; bases outside gene matches: 13. CDR3 size: 18 residues. CDR1 and CDR2 from the germline V gene are MNHEY and SVGEGT. CDR3 DNA: TGTGCCAGCAGTTACTCGACGCTCCGGGACAGGGTAGTAAATGAGCAGTTCTTC. It specifies CASSYSTLRDRVVNEQFF.